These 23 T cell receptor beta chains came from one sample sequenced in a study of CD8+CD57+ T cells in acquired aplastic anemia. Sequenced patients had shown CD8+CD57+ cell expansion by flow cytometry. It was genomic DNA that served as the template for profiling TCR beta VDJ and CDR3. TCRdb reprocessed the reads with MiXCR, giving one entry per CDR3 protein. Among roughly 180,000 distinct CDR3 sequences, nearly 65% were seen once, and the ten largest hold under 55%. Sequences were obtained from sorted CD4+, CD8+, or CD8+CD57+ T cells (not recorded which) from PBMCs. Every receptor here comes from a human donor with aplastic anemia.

The CDR3 reads CATSILAGSYEQYF. The CDR3 coding sequence is TGTGCCACCAGCATATTAGCGGGCTCCTACGAGCAGTACTTC. This chain connects TRBV15 to TRBJ2-7; 7 bases align to TRBD2. The V gene end was trimmed by 4 bases and the J gene end by 0 bases; junction bases not matched to a gene: 3. This CDR3 is 14 amino acids long. Germline V gene sequence: CDR1 LNHNV, CDR2 YYDKDF (reference sequence).

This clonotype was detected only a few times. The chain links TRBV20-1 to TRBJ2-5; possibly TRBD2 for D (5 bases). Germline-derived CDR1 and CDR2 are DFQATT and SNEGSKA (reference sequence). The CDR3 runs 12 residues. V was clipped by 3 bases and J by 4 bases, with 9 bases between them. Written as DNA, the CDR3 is TGCAGTGCTAGGGTTCGGGGAGAGACCCAGTACTTC. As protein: CSARVRGETQYF.

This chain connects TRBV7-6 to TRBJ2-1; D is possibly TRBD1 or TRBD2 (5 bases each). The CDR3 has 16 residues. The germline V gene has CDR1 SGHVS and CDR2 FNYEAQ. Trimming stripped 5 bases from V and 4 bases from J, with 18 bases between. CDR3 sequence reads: CASSVDRGDGYNEQFF. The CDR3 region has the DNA TGTGCCAGCAGCGTTGATAGAGGGGATGGGTACAATGAGCAGTTCTTC.

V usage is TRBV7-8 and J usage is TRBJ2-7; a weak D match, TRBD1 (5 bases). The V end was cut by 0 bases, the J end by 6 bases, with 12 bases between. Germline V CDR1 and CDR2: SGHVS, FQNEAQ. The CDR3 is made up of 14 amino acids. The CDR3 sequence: CASSLAQGSPEQYF. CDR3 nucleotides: TGTGCCAGCAGCTTAGCGCAGGGATCTCCCGAGCAGTACTTC.

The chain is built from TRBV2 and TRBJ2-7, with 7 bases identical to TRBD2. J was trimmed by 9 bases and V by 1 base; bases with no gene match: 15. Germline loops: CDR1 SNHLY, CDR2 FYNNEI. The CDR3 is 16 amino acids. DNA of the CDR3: TGTGCCAGCAGTGAAGGGGGGGGTAGTGAGCCTACGAGGCAGTACTTC. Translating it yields CASSEGGGSEPTRQYF.

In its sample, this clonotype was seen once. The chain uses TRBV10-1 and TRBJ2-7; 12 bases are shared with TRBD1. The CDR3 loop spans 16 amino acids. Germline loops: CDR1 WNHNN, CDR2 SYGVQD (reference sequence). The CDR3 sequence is CAPEGQGATHTYEQYF. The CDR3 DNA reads TGCGCTCCCGAGGGACAGGGGGCAACACATACCTACGAGCAGTACTTC.

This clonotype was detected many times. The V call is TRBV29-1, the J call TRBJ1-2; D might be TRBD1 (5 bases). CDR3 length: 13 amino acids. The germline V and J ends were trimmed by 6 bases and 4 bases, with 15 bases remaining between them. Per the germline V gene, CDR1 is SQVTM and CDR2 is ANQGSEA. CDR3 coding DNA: TGCAGCGTGAGGCTTGGAGGGGTCTATGGCTACACCTTC. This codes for CSVRLGGVYGYTF.

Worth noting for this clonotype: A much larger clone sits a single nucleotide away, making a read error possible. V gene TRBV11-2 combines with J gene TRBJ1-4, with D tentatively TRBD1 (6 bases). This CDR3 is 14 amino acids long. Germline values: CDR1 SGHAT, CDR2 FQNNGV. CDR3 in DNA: TGTGCCAGCAGCTCAGAGGACAGTGGTGAAAGACTGTTTTTT. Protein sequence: CASSSEDSGERLFF.

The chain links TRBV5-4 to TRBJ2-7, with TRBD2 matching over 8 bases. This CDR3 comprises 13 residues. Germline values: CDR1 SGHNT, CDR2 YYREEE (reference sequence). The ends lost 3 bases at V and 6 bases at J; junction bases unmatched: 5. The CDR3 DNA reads TGTGCCAGCAGCTCGGGACTAGTGGGCGAGCAGTACTTC. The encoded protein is CASSSGLVGEQYF.

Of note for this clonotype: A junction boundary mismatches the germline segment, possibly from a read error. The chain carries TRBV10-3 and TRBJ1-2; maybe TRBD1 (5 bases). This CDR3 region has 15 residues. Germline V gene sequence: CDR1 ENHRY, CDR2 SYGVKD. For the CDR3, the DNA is TGTGCCATCAAAGGTTCCGCGGTAGACAGCTATAGCTACACCTTC. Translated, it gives CAIKGSAVDSYSYTF.

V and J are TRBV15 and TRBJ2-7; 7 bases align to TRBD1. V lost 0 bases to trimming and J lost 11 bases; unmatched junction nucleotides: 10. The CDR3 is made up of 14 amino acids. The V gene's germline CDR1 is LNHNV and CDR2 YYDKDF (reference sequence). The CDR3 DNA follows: TGTGCCACCAGCAGAGAAGGGGGCACATTTCCGGAGTACTTC. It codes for CATSREGGTFPEYF.

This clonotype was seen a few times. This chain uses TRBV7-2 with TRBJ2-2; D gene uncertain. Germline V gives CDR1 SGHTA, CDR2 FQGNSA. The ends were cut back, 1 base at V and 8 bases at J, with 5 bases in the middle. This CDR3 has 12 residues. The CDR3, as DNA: TGTGCCAGCAGCTTAGTTCCTGGGGAGCTGTTTTTT. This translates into CASSLVPGELFF.

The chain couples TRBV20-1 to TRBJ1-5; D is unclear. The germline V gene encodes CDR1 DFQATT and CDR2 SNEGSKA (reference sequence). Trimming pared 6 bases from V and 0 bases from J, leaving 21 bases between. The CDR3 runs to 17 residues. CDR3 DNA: TGCAGTGCCACCGAACCCCTGAAGGGCAATAGCAATCAGCCCCAGCATTTT. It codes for CSATEPLKGNSNQPQHF.

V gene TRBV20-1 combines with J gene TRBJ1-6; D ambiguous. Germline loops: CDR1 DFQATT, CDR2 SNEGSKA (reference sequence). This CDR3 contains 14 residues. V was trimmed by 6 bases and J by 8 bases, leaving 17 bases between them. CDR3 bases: TGCAGTGCCACTAGGACCATCGGGGATTCACCCCTCCACTTT. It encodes CSATRTIGDSPLHF.

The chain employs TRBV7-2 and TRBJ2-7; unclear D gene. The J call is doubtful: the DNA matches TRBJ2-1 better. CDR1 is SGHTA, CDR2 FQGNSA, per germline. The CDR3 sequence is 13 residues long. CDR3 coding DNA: TGTGCCAGCAGCCTAGGCCCTGCCAATGAGCAGTTCTTC. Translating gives CASSLGPANEQFF.

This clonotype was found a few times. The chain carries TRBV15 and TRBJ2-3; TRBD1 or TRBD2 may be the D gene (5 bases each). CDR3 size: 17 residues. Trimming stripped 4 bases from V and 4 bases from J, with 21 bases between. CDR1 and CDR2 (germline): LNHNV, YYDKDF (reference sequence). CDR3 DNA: TGTGCCACCAGCACCGGAACGGACTTCACAGGTCCAGATACGCAGTATTTT. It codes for CATSTGTDFTGPDTQYF.

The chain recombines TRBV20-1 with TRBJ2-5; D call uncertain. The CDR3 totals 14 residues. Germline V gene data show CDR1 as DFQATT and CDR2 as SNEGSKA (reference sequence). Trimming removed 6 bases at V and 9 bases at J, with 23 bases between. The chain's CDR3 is CSASAGTGNQPQYF. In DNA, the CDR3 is TGCAGTGCCTCGGCTGGAACGGGCAATCAGCCCCAGTACTTC.

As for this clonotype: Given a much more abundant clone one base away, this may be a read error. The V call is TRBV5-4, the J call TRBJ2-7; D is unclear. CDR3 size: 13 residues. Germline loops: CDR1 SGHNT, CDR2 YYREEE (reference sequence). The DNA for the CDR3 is TGTGCCAGCAGCTTGGGACAATTCTACGGGCAGTACTTC. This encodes CASSLGQFYGQYF.

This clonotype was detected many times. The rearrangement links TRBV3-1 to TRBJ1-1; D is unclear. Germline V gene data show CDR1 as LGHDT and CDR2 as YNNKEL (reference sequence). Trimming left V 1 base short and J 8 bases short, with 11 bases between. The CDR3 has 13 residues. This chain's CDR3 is CASSQAGDPEAFF. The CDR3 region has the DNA TGTGCCAGCAGCCAAGCGGGCGATCCCGAAGCTTTCTTT.

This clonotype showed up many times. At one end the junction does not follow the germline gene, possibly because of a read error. Written as DNA, the CDR3 is TGCGCCAGCAGCCCCGTTGACAGGGCCTACGAGCAGTACTTC. Its translation is CASSPVDRAYEQYF. V is TRBV27 and J is TRBJ2-7; 7 bases are shared with TRBD1. Germline V gene lookup returns CDR1 MNHEY and CDR2 SMNVEV (reference sequence). CDR3 length equals 14 residues.

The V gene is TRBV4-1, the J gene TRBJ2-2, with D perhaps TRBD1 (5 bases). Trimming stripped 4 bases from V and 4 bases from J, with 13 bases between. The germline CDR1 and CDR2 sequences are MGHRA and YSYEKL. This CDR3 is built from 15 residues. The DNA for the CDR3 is TGCGCCAGCAGCCCTCAGGGTCGTGGCACCGGGGAGCTGTTTTTT. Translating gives CASSPQGRGTGELFF.

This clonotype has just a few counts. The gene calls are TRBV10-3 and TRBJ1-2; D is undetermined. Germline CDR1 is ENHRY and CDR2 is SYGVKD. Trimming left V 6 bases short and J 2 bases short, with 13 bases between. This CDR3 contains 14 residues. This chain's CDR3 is CAISRPTGNYGYTF. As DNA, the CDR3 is TGTGCCATCAGCCGCCCGACGGGAAACTATGGCTACACCTTC.

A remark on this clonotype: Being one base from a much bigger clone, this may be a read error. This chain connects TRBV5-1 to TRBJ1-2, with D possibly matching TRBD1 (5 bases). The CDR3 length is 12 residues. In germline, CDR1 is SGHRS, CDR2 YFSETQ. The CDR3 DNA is TGCGCCAGCGGCTTGGGGGGGAATGGCTACACCTTC. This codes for CASGLGGNGYTF.